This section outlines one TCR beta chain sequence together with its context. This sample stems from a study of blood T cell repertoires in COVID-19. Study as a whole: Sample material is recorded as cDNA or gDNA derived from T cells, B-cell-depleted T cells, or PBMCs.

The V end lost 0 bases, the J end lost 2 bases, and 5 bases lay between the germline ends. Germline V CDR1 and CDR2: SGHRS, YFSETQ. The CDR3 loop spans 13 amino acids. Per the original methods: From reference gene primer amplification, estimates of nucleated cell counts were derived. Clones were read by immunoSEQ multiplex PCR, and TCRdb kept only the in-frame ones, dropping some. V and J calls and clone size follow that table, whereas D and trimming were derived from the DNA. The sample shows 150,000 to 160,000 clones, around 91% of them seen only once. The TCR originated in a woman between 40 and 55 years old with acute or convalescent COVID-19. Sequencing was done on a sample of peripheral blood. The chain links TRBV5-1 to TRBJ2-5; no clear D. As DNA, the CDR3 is TGCGCCAGCAGCTTGGATCCGCAAGAGACCCAGTACTTC. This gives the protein CASSLDPQETQYF. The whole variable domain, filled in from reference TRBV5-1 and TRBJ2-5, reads KAGVTQTPRYLIKTRGQQVTLSCSPISGHRSVSWYQQTPGQGLQFLFEYFSETQRNKGNFPGRFSGRQFSNSRSEMNVSTLELGDSALYLCASSLDPQETQYFGPGTRLLVL.